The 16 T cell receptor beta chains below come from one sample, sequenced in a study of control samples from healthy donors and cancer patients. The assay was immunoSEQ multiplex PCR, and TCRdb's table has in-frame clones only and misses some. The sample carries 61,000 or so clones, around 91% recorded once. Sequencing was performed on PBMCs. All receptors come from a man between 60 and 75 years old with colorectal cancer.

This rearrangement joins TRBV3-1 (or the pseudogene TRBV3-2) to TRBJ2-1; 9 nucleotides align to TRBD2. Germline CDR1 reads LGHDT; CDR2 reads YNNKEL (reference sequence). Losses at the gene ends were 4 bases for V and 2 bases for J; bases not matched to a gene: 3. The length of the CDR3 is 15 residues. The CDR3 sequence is CASSPRGGAYNEQFF. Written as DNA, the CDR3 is TGTGCCAGCAGCCCGCGGGGGGGCGCCTACAATGAGCAGTTCTTC.

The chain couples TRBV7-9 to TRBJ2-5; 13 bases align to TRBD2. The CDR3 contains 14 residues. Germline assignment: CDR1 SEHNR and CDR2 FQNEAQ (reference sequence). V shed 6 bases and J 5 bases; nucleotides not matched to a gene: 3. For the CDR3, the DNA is TGTGCCAGCAGGCAGACTAGCGGGGGGGAGACCCAGTACTTC. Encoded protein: CASRQTSGGETQYF.

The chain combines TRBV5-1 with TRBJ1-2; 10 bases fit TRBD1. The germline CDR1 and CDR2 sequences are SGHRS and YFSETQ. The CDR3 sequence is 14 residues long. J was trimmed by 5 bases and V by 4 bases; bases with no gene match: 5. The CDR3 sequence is CASSPDRGAYGYTF. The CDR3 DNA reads TGCGCCAGCAGCCCGGACAGGGGGGCTTATGGCTACACCTTC.

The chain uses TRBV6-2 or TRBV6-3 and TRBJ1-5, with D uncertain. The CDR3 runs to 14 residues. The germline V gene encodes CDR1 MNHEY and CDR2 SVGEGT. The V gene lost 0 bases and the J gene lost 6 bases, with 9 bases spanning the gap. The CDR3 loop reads CASSYSRSGQPQHF. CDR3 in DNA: TGTGCCAGCAGTTACTCGCGATCGGGTCAGCCCCAGCATTTT.

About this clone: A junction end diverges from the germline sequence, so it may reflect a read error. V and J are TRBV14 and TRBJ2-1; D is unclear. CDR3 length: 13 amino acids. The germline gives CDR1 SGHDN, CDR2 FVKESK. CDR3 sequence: CAGSQVGYNEQFF. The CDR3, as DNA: TGTGCCGGCAGCCAAGTAGGGTACAATGAGCAGTTCTTC.

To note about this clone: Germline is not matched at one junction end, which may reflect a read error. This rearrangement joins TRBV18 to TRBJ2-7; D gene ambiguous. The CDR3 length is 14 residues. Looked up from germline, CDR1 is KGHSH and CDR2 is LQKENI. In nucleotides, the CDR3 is TGTGCCAGCTCACCACGTTTGGCCTCCGACGAGCAGTACTTC. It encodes CASSPRLASDEQYF. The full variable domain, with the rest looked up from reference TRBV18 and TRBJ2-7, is NAGVMQNPRHLVRRRGQEARLRCSPMKGHSHVYWYRQLPEEGLKFMVYLQKENIIDESGMPKERFSAEFPKEGPSILRIQQVVRGDSAAYFCASSPRLASDEQYFGPGTRLTVT.

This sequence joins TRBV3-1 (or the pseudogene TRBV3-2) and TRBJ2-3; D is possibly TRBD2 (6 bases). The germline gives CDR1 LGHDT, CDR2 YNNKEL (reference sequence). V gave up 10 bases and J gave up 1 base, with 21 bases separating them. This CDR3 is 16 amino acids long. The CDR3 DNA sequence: TGTGCCACCGAGAACAGACCGGGACTCGGCACAGATACGCAGTATTTT. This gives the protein CATENRPGLGTDTQYF.

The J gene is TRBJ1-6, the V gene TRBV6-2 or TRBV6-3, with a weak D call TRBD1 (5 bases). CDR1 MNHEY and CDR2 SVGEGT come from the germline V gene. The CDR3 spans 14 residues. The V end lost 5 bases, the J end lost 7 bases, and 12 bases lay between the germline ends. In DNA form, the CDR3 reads TGTGCCAGCAGTCAACCCGGGACCAATTCACCCCTCCACTTT. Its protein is CASSQPGTNSPLHF.

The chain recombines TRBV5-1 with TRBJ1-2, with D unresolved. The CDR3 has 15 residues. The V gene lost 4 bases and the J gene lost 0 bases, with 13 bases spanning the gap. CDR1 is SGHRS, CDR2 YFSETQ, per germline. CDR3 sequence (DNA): TGCGCCAGCAGCCGTGAGGCGGCAGCTAACTATGGCTACACCTTC. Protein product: CASSREAAANYGYTF.

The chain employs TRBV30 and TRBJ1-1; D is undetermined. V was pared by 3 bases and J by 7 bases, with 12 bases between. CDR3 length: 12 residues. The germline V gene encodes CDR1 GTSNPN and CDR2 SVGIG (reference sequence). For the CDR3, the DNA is TGTGCCTGGAGGACCTGGACCGATGAAGCTTTCTTT. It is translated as CAWRTWTDEAFF.

CDR3 DNA: TGTGCCAGCAGTTTACTAGCGGGGGCTCCAACCGCGGACGAGCAGTACTTC. This encodes CASSLLAGAPTADEQYF. V usage is TRBV27 and J usage is TRBJ2-7; 10 bases are a match to TRBD2. Per germline, CDR1 MNHEY and CDR2 SMNVEV (reference sequence). V was pared by 2 bases and J by 5 bases, with 12 bases of the junction left unmatched. This CDR3 has 17 amino acids.

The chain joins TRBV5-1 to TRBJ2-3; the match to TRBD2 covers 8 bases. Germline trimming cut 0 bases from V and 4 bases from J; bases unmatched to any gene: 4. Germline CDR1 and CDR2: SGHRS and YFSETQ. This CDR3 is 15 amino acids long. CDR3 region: CASSLGGTRADTQYF. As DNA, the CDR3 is TGCGCCAGCAGCTTGGGAGGGACTAGGGCAGATACGCAGTATTTT.

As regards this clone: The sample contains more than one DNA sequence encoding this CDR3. For the CDR3, the DNA is TGTGCCAGCAGCCCTAGGGGCTACTCTGGAAACACCATATATTTT. The encoded protein is CASSPRGYSGNTIYF. V and J are TRBV7-9 and TRBJ1-3, with D possibly TRBD1 on 5 matching bases. Germline lookup yields CDR1 SEHNR and CDR2 FQNEAQ (reference sequence). V dropped 5 bases and J dropped 0 bases, with 11 bases sitting between them. The CDR3 has 15 residues.

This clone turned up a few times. CDR3 region: CASSVAPDQPQHF. The CDR3 DNA reads TGTGCCAGCAGCGTAGCCCCAGATCAGCCCCAGCATTTT. This chain uses TRBV9 with TRBJ1-5; D is uncertain. This CDR3 spans 13 amino acids. The V and J ends lost 0 bases and 5 bases respectively, with 6 bases between them. CDR1 and CDR2 (germline): SGDLS, YYNGEE.

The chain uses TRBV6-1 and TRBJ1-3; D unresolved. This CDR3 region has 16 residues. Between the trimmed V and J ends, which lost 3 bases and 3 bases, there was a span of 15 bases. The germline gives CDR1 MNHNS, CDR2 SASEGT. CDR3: CASSDGLNTRGNTIYF. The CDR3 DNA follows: TGTGCCAGCAGTGATGGCCTGAATACGCGTGGAAACACCATATATTTT.

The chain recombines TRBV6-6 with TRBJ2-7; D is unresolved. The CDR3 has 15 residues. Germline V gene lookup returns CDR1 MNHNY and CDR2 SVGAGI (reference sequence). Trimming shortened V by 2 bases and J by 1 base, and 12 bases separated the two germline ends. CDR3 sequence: CASSYGVSRSYEQYF. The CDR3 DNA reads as TGTGCCAGCAGTTACGGGGTCAGTAGGTCCTACGAGCAGTACTTC.